Following are 11 T cell receptor beta chains from one sample sequenced in a study of cytomegalovirus exposure and HLA in healthy donors. 60 Vbeta and 13 Jbeta primers were used in PCR. Data came from immunoSEQ multiplex PCR; TCRdb stores just in-frame clones and leaves some out. The table includes under 200,000 clones, around four fifths detected once. Material for sequencing was PBMCs. Receptors were obtained from a female donor in good health and CMV-seronegative.

V usage is TRBV19 and J usage is TRBJ2-1; TRBD2 is a possible D gene (6 bases). With 8 bases removed from V and 1 base from J, the gap between germline ends came to 21 bases. Germline V gene data show CDR1 as LNHDA and CDR2 as SQIVND (reference sequence). The CDR3 runs to 17 residues. CDR3 sequence: CASGGLSGGLSYNEQFF. The CDR3 DNA sequence: TGTGCCAGTGGGGGTCTTAGCGGCGGACTATCCTACAATGAGCAGTTCTTC.

The gene calls are TRBV19 and TRBJ1-1, with D maybe TRBD1 (5 bases). Germline CDR1 reads LNHDA; CDR2 reads SQIVND (reference sequence). With 6 bases removed from V and 3 bases from J, the gap between germline ends came to 11 bases. CDR3 length: 13 amino acids. CDR3 in amino acids: CASRLAGDTEAFF. The CDR3, as DNA: TGTGCCAGTAGGCTCGCGGGGGACACTGAAGCTTTCTTT. The variable domain in full, with the rest retrieved from reference TRBV19 and TRBJ1-1, is DGGITQSPKYLFRKEGQNVTLSCEQNLNHDAMYWYRQDPGQGLRLIYYSQIVNDFQKGDIAEGYSVSREKKESFPLTVTSAQKNPTAFYLCASRLAGDTEAFFGQGTRLTVV.

This chain uses TRBV4-1 with TRBJ2-5; 10 nucleotides line up with TRBD2. Germline V gives CDR1 MGHRA, CDR2 YSYEKL. The CDR3 contains 18 residues. The J segment lost 4 bases and the V segment lost 4 bases, leaving 15 bases of the junction unmatched. CDR3 residues: CASSPWASGSRSGETQYF. CDR3 sequence (DNA): TGCGCCAGCAGCCCCTGGGCTAGCGGGAGTAGGAGTGGAGAGACCCAGTACTTC.

A few counts support this clone. V gene TRBV7-8 combines with J gene TRBJ2-5, with 8 bases lining up with TRBD1. This CDR3 comprises 14 residues. V was clipped by 5 bases and J by 4 bases; unmatched bases: 6. Germline CDR1 and CDR2: SGHVS and FQNEAQ. CDR3 in amino acids: CASSPGTGGETQYF. The CDR3 nucleotides are TGTGCCAGCAGCCCGGGGACAGGCGGAGAGACCCAGTACTTC.

CDR3 in amino acids: CSVEIQGLKNEKLFF. The CDR3 DNA reads as TGCAGCGTTGAAATTCAGGGTCTTAAGAATGAAAAACTGTTTTTT. The chain has TRBV29-1 and TRBJ1-4; D may be TRBD1 (5 bases). The CDR3 length is 15 residues. The germline V gene encodes CDR1 SQVTM and CDR2 ANQGSEA. V lost 2 bases to trimming and J lost 5 bases, with 15 bases between them.

The CDR3 nucleotides are TGTGCCAGTAGATTGACTAGCGGGCAAGAGACCCAGTACTTC. This codes for CASRLTSGQETQYF. The rearrangement uses TRBV19 and TRBJ2-5, with 10 bases identical to TRBD2. This CDR3 has 14 residues. V lost 6 bases to trimming and J lost 2 bases; unmatched junction nucleotides: 3. The germline V gene has CDR1 LNHDA and CDR2 SQIVND (reference sequence).

The chain links TRBV18 to TRBJ1-3; a possible D gene is TRBD1 (6 bases). Germline lookup yields CDR1 KGHSH and CDR2 LQKENI. The CDR3 contains 14 residues. V shed 6 bases and J shed 0 bases, with 9 bases lying between them. The CDR3 nucleotides read TGTGCCAGCTCGCAGGACAGCTCTGGAAACACCATATATTTT. This sequence encodes CASSQDSSGNTIYF. The whole variable domain, remainder taken from reference TRBV18 and TRBJ1-3, is NAGVMQNPRHLVRRRGQEARLRCSPMKGHSHVYWYRQLPEEGLKFMVYLQKENIIDESGMPKERFSAEFPKEGPSILRIQQVVRGDSAAYFCASSQDSSGNTIYFGEGSWLTVV.

The chain joins TRBV5-8 to TRBJ2-2, with 7 bases that match TRBD1. Germline V CDR1 and CDR2: SGHTS, YDEGEE. The CDR3 consists of 15 residues. V lost 3 bases, J lost 1 base, and 3 bases stayed unmatched. CDR3 sequence: CASSWRTGNTGELFF. CDR3 in DNA: TGTGCCAGCAGCTGGAGGACAGGGAACACCGGGGAGCTGTTTTTT.

The gene calls are TRBV30 and TRBJ2-7; D not resolved. Germline V CDR1 and CDR2: GTSNPN, SVGIG (reference sequence). V was trimmed by 1 base and J by 1 base, leaving 2 bases between them. The CDR3 is 11 amino acids. Here the CDR3 DNA reads TGTGCCTGGAGTGCTTCCTACGAGCAGTACTTC. It codes for CAWSASYEQYF.

Turning to this clone: Other DNA sequences in the sample encode the same CDR3. CDR3 DNA sequence: TGCGCCAGCAGCGATTTACAGGGAGTAGGAGCTGAAGCTTTCTTT. As protein: CASSDLQGVGAEAFF. The chain carries TRBV5-1 and TRBJ1-1, with D maybe TRBD1 (6 bases). Trimming cost V 4 bases and J 6 bases, with 19 bases left between them. This CDR3 has 15 amino acids. Germline-derived CDR1 and CDR2 are SGHRS and YFSETQ.

V is TRBV10-3 and J is TRBJ1-2, with 8 nucleotides matching TRBD1. Losses at the gene ends were 7 bases for V and 5 bases for J; bases not matched to a gene: 12. The CDR3 has 15 residues. CDR1 and CDR2 from the germline V gene are ENHRY and SYGVKD. The CDR3 bases are TGTGCCATCACCCAGGGGGCAGACAGGCGGTATGGCTACACCTTC. This codes for CAITQGADRRYGYTF.